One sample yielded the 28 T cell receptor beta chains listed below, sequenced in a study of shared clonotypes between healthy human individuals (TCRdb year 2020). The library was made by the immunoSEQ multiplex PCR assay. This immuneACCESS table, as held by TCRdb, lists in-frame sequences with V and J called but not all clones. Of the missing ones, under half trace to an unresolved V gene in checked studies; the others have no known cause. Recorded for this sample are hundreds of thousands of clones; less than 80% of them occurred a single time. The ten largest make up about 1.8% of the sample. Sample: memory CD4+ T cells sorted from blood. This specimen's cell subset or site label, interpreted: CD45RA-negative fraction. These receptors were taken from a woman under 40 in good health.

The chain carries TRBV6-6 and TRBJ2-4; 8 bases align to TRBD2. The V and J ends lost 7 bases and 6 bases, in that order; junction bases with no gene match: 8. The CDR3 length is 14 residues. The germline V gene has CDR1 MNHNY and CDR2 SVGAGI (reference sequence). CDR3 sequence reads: CASTSVGGGNIQYF. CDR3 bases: TGTGCCAGCACCTCTGTCGGGGGGGGAAACATTCAGTACTTC.

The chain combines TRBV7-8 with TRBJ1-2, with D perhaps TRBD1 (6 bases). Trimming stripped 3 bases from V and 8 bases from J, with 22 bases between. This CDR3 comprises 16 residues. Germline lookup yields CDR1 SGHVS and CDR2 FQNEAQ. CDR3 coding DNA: TGTGCCAGCAGCTTGGCCACAGGACAGCCCGTCGGGGGCTACACCTTC. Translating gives CASSLATGQPVGGYTF.

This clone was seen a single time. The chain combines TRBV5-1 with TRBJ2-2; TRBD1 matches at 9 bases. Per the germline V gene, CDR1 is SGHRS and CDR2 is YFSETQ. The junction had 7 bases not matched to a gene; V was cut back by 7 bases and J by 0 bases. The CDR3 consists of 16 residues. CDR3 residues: CASGLRDRANTGELFF. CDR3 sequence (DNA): TGCGCCAGCGGACTGCGGGACAGGGCGAACACCGGGGAGCTGTTTTTT.

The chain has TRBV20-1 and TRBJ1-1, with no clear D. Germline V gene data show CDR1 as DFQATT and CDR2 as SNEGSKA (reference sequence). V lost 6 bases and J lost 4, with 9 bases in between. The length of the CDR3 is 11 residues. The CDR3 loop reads CSAPGSTEAFF. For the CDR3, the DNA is TGCAGTGCCCCCGGTTCCACTGAAGCTTTCTTT.

The CDR3 region has the DNA TGCGCCAGCAGCCAAGATTCGATACTTAATGAGCAGTTCTTC. Its protein is CASSQDSILNEQFF. The J gene is TRBJ2-1, the V gene TRBV4-1; no reliable D call. This CDR3 spans 14 amino acids. Germline V gives CDR1 MGHRA, CDR2 YSYEKL. V lost 0 bases and J lost 7, with 10 bases in between.

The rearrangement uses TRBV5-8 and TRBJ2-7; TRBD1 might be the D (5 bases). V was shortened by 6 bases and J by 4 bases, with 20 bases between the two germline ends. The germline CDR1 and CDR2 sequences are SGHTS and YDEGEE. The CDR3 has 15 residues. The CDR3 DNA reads TGTGCCAGCAACTCCTGGAAGCCAAAGGGGTACGAGCAGTACTTC. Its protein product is CASNSWKPKGYEQYF.

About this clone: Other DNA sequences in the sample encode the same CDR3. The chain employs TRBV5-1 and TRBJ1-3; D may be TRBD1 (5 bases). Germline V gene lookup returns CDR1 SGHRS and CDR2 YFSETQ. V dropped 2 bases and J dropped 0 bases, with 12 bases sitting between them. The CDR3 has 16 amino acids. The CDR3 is CASSLSPGSSGNTIYF. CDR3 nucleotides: TGCGCCAGCAGCTTAAGCCCAGGGAGCTCTGGAAACACCATATATTTT.

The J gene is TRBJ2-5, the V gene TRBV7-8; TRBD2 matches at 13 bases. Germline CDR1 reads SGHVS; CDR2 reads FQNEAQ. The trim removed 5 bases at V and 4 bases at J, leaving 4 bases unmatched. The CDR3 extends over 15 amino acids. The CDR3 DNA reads TGTGCCAGCAGCGCCGGACTAGCGGGAGCAGAGACCCAGTACTTC. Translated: CASSAGLAGAETQYF.

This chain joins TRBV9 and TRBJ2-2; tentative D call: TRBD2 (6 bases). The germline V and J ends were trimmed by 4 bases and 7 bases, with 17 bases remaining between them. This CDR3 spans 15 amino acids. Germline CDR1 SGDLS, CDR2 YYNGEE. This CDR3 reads CASSPLTSFGGELFF. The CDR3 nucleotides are TGTGCCAGCAGCCCTTTGACTAGTTTCGGCGGGGAGCTGTTTTTT.

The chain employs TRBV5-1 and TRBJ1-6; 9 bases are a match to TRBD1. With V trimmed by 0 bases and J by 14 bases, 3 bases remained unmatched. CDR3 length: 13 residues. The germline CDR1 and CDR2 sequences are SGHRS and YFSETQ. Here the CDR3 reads CASSLEQGAALHF. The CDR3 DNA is TGCGCCAGCAGCTTGGAACAGGGGGCAGCCCTCCACTTT.

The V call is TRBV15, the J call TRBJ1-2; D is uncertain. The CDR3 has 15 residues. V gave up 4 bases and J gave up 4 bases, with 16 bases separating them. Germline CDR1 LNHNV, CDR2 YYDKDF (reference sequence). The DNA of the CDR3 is TGTGCCACCAGCACCTCGCGGGGTACAAGCTATGGCTACACCTTC. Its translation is CATSTSRGTSYGYTF.

CDR3 nucleotide sequence: TGCGCCAGCAGCCAACCGGGACTAGCGGGACTAGGCTACACCGGGGAGCTGTTTTTT. Translated, it gives CASSQPGLAGLGYTGELFF. This rearrangement joins TRBV5-1 to TRBJ2-2; 13 bases fit TRBD2. CDR1 is SGHRS, CDR2 YFSETQ, per germline. V gave up 4 bases and J gave up 3 bases; unmatched junction bases: 12. This CDR3 region has 19 residues.

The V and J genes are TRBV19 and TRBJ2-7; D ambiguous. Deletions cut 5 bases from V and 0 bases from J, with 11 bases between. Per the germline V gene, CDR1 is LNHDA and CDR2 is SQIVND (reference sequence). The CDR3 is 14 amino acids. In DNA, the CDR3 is TGTGCCAGTAGTCCGGCCCAGTCCTCCTACGAGCAGTACTTC. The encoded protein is CASSPAQSSYEQYF.

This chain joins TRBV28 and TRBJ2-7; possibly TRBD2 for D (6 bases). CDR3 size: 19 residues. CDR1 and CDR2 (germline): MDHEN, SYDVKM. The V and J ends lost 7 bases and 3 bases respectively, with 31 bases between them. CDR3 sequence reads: CASTHRGLAPKDGNYEQYF. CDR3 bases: TGTGCCAGCACCCATAGAGGGCTAGCGCCAAAGGATGGGAACTACGAGCAGTACTTC.

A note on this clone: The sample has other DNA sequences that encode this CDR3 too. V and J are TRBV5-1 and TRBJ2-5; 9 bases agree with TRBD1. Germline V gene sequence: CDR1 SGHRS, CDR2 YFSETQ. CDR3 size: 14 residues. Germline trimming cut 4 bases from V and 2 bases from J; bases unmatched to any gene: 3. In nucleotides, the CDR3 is TGCGCCAGCAGCAGTGGACAGGGGCAAGAGACCCAGTACTTC. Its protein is CASSSGQGQETQYF.

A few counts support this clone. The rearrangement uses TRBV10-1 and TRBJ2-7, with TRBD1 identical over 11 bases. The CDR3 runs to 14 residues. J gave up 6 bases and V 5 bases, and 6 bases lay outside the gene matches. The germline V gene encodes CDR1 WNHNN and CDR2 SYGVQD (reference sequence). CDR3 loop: CASSRDRGMSEQYF. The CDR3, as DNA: TGCGCCAGCAGTCGGGACAGGGGGATGTCCGAGCAGTACTTC.

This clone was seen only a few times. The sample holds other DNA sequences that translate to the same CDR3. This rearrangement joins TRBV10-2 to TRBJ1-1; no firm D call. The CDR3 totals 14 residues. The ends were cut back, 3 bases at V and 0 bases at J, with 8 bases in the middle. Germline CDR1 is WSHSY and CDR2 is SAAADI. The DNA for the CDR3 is TGCGCCAGCAGTGAACCAGGCATGAACACTGAAGCTTTCTTT. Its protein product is CASSEPGMNTEAFF.

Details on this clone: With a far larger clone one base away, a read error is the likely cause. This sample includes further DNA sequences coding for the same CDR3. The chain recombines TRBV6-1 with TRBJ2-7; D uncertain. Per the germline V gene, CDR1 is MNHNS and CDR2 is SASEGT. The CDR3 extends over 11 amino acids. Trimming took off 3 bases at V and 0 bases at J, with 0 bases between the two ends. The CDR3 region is CASSDSYEQYF. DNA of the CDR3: TGTGCCAGCAGTGACTCCTACGAGCAGTACTTC.

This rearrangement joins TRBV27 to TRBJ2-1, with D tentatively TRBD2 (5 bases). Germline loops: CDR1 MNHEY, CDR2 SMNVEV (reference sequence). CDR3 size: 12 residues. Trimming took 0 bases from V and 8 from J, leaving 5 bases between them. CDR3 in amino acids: CASSLSRDEQFF. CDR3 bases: TGTGCCAGCAGTTTATCGAGGGATGAGCAGTTCTTC.

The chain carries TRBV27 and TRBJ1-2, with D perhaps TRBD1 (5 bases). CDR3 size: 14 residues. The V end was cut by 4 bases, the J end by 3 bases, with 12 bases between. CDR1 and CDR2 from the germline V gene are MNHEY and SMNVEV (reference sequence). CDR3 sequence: CASSSAGYDYGYTF. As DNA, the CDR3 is TGTGCCAGCAGTTCGGCAGGGTACGACTATGGCTACACCTTC.

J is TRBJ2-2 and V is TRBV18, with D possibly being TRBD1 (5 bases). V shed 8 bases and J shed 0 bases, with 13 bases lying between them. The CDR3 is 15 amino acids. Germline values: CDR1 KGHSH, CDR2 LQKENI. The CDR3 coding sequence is TGTGCCAGCCAGGCGGTACAGGCGAACACCGGGGAGCTGTTTTTT. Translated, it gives CASQAVQANTGELFF.

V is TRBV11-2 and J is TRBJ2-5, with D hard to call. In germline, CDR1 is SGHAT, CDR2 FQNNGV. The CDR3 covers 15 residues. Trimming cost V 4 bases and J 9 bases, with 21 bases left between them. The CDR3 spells CASSYKATEREAQYF. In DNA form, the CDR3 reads TGTGCCAGCAGCTATAAGGCGACGGAAAGGGAAGCCCAGTACTTC. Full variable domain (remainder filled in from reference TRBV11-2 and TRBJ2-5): EAGVAQSPRYKIIEKRQSVAFWCNPISGHATLYWYQQILGQGPKLLIQFQNNGVVDDSQLPKDRFSAERLKGVDSTLKIQPAKLEDSAVYLCASSYKATEREAQYFGPGTRLLVL.

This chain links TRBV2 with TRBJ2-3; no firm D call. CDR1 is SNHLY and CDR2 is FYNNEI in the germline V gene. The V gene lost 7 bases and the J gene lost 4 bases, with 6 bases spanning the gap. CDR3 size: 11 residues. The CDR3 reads CASTQADTQYF. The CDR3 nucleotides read TGTGCCAGCACCCAAGCAGATACGCAGTATTTT. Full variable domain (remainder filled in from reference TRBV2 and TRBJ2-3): EPEVTQTPSHQVTQMGQEVILRCVPISNHLYFYWYRQILGQKVEFLVSFYNNEISEKSEIFDDQFSVERPDGSNFTLKIRSTKLEDSAMYFCASTQADTQYFGPGTRLTVL.

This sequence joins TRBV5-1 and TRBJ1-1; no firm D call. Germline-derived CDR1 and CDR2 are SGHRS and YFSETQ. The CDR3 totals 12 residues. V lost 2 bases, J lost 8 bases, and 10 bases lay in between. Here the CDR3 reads CASSFGGTEAFF. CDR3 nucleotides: TGCGCCAGCAGCTTTGGTGGCACGGAAGCTTTCTTT. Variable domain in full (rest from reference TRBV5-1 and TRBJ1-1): KAGVTQTPRYLIKTRGQQVTLSCSPISGHRSVSWYQQTPGQGLQFLFEYFSETQRNKGNFPGRFSGRQFSNSRSEMNVSTLELGDSALYLCASSFGGTEAFFGQGTRLTVV.

The CDR3 coding sequence is TGTGCCAGCAGCACGACCCCCCTCAGGGTGGACGAGCAGTACTTC. Residues: CASSTTPLRVDEQYF. The J gene is TRBJ2-7, the V gene TRBV7-2, with a weak D call TRBD1 (5 bases). V lost 5 bases to trimming and J lost 5 bases, with 19 bases between them. The CDR3 loop spans 15 amino acids. Germline loops: CDR1 SGHTA, CDR2 FQGNSA. Complete variable domain (other parts from reference TRBV7-2 and TRBJ2-7): GAGVSQSPSNKVTEKGKDVELRCDPISGHTALYWYRQSLGQGLEFLIYFQGNSAPDKSGLPSDRFSAERTGGSVSTLTIQRTQQEDSAVYLCASSTTPLRVDEQYFGPGTRLTVT.

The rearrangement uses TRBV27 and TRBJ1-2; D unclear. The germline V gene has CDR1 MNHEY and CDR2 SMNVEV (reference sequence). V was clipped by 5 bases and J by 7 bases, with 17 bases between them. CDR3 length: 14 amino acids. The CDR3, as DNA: TGTGCCAGCAGTCCCCCCGGCGGGGTGGTTGGCTACACCTTC. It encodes CASSPPGGVVGYTF.

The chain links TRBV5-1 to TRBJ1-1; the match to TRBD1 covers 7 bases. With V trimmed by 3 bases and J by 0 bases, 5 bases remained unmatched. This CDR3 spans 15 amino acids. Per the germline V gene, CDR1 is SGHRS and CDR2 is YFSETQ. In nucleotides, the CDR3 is TGCGCCAGCAGCTACCGACAGGGAATGAACACTGAAGCTTTCTTT. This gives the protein CASSYRQGMNTEAFF.

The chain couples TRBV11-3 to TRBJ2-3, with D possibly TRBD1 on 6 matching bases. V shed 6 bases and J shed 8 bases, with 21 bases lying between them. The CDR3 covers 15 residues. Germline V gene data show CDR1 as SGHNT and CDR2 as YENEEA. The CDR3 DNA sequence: TGTGCCAGCAGTCCCAGGGGCCCCCGCGGCGCTACGCAGTATTTT. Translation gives CASSPRGPRGATQYF.